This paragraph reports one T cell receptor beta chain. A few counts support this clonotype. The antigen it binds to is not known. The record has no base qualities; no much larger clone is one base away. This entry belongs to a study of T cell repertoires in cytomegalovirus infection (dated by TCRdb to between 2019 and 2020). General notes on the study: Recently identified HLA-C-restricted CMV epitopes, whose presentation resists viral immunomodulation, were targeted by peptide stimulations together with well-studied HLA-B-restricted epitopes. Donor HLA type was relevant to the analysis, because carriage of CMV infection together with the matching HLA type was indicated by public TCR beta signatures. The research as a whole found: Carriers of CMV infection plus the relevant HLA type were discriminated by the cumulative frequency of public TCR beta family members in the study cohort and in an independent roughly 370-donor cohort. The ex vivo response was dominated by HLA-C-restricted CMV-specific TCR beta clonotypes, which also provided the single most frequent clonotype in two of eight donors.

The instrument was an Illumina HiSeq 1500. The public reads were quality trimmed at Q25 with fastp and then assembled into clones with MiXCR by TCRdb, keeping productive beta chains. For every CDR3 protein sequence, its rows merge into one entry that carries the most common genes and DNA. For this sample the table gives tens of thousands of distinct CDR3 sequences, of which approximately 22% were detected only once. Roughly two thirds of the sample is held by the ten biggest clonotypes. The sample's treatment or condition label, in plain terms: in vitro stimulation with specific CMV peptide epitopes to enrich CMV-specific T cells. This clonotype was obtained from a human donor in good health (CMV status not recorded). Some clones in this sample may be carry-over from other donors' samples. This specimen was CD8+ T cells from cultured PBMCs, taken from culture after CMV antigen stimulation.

The CDR3 region: CASFQSGIPNTEAFF. At the DNA level, the sequence is TGTGCCAGTTTCCAGAGTGGGATACCGAACACTGAAGCTTTCTTT. The chain is encoded by TRBV19 joined to TRBJ1-1; no D gene is confidently identified. V drops 8 bases and J drops 1 base, leaving 17 bases in between. Based on the germline V gene (reference sequence), the CDR1 and CDR2 sequences are LNHDA and SQIVND. The CDR3 sequence holds 15 residues, the cysteine and phenylalanine included. This entry keeps only the CDR3 DNA: 45 bases, framed from base 1.